The rows below give T cell receptor beta chains drawn from one sample of a study of blood T cell repertoires in COVID-19. Measured with immunoSEQ multiplex PCR; TCRdb has only the in-frame clones, and not every one. The sample carries about 200,000 clones, approximately 88% recorded once. Sequencing input: peripheral blood. The receptors here all came from a man in his forties with acute or convalescent COVID-19. CDR3s include the opening cysteine and the closing phenylalanine or tryptophan. The D gene is left open where the match is weak. The size of a clone is reported for some rows only, either as once, few or many, or as a class for expanded clones.

j_call d_call clone_size v_call cdr3_aa cdr3_nt
TRBJ2-1 . . TRBV10-3 CAISVGNEQFF TGTGCCATCAGTGTCGGCAATGAGCAGTTCTTC
TRBJ1-5 . . TRBV3-1/TRBV3-2 CASSQTQGKGNQPQHF TGTGCCAGCAGCCAAACACAGGGTAAGGGCAATCAGCCCCAGCATTTT
TRBJ1-1 . . TRBV5-1 CASSLQGGNTEAFF TGCGCCAGCAGCTTGCAGGGCGGGAACACTGAAGCTTTCTTT
TRBJ2-1 TRBD2 once TRBV7-9 CASSLVAGASYNEQFF TGTGCCAGCAGCTTAGTAGCGGGAGCCTCCTACAATGAGCAGTTCTTC
TRBJ2-7 TRBD1 . TRBV5-4 CASSSGTEVWSYEQYF TGTGCCAGCAGCTCGGGGACAGAGGTATGGTCCTACGAGCAGTACTTC
TRBJ2-7 TRBD2 . TRBV27 CASSLTSGPLPYEQYF TGTGCCAGCAGTTTGACTAGCGGGCCTCTACCCTACGAGCAGTACTTC
TRBJ1-4 . . TRBV9 CASSVGQGPNEKLFF TGTGCCAGCAGCGTAGGTCAGGGGCCAAATGAAAAACTGTTTTTT
TRBJ2-2 TRBD1 . TRBV7-2 CASSLLTGGTGELFF TGTGCCAGCAGCTTATTAACAGGGGGCACCGGGGAGCTGTTTTTT
TRBJ2-5 TRBD1 . TRBV2 CASSAGTGLETQYF TGTGCCAGCAGTGCCGGGACAGGGTTGGAGACCCAGTACTTC
TRBJ1-2 . . TRBV19 CASSRYTGDNYGYTF TGTGCCAGTAGTAGATATACAGGAGATAACTATGGCTACACCTTC
TRBJ1-2 TRBD1 . TRBV3-1/TRBV3-2 CASSQYRGGGYTF TGTGCCAGCAGCCAATACAGGGGCGGTGGCTACACCTTC
TRBJ2-2 TRBD2 . TRBV7-6 CASSSNEGGFIAGELFF TGTGCCAGCAGCTCAAATGAGGGAGGGTTTATTGCCGGGGAGCTGTTTTTT
TRBJ1-2 TRBD1 . TRBV2 CASRLDRGSDGYTF TGTGCCAGCAGATTGGACAGGGGAAGCGATGGCTACACCTTC
TRBJ2-2 TRBD1 . TRBV19 CASNRGQGVNTGELFF TGTGCCAGTAATCGCGGACAGGGAGTGAACACCGGGGAGCTGTTTTTT
TRBJ1-5 . . TRBV7-9 CASSLAKNQPQHF TGTGCCAGCAGCTTAGCCAAAAATCAGCCCCAGCATTTT
TRBJ1-3 . . TRBV18 CASSPGDSRNTIYF TGTGCCAGCTCACCTGGAGACAGCAGAAACACCATATATTTT
TRBJ1-2 TRBD1 . TRBV7-2 CASGRGQGTGGYTF TGTGCCAGCGGGAGGGGACAGGGGACGGGTGGCTACACCTTC
TRBJ2-1 . . TRBV6-4 CASSDGRTRGEQFF TGTGCCAGCAGTGACGGGCGGACGCGGGGTGAGCAGTTCTTC
TRBJ2-2 . . TRBV11-2 CASSWGTNTGELFF TGTGCCAGCAGCTGGGGGACTAACACCGGGGAGCTGTTTTTT
TRBJ2-6 TRBD2 . TRBV6-2/TRBV6-3 CASSPGGSGANVLTF TGTGCCAGCAGTCCGGGGGGCTCTGGGGCCAACGTCCTGACTTTC
TRBJ1-6 . . TRBV7-8 CASGQPNSPLHF TGTGCCAGCGGACAGCCTAATTCACCCCTCCACTTT
TRBJ1-2 TRBD1 . TRBV11-3 CASSFRGQIYGYTF TGTGCCAGCAGCTTCCGGGGACAGATTTATGGCTACACCTTC
TRBJ1-6 . . TRBV28 CASSLTGYNSPLHF TGTGCCAGCAGTTTAACAGGGTATAATTCACCCCTCCACTTT
TRBJ1-6 TRBD1 . TRBV19 CASSWGQGNSPLHF TGTGCCAGTAGTTGGGGACAGGGGAATTCACCCCTCCACTTT
TRBJ1-2 . . TRBV10-3 CAIGAGDYGYTF TGTGCCATCGGGGCAGGGGACTATGGCTACACCTTC
TRBJ2-3 . . TRBV29-1 CSAAPRASADTQYF TGCAGCGCCGCTCCTAGGGCTAGCGCAGATACGCAGTATTTT
TRBJ2-7 TRBD2 . TRBV27 CASSLTSGRGVGAYEQYF TGTGCCAGCAGTTTGACTAGCGGGAGAGGTGTGGGCGCCTACGAGCAGTACTTC
TRBJ2-7 . . TRBV7-9 CASSPLGSDQYEQYF TGTGCCAGCAGCCCCCTCGGGTCAGACCAGTACGAGCAGTACTTC
TRBJ1-1 . once TRBV7-8 CASSLGWGVTEAFF TGTGCCAGCAGCTTAGGATGGGGGGTTACTGAAGCTTTCTTT
TRBJ1-2 . . TRBV30 CAWSGTDYYGYTF TGTGCCTGGAGTGGGACAGACTACTATGGCTACACCTTC
TRBJ2-1 TRBD1 . TRBV11-2 CASSLGTGRLTYNEQFF TGTGCCAGCAGCTTGGGGACAGGGAGGCTAACCTACAATGAGCAGTTCTTC
TRBJ2-5 TRBD2 . TRBV4-3 CASSLTAGVVETQYF TGCGCCAGCAGCCTGACAGCGGGAGTCGTGGAGACCCAGTACTTC
TRBJ1-2 . . TRBV11-2 CASSSGQNYGYTF TGTGCCAGCAGCTCCGGACAGAACTATGGCTACACCTTC
TRBJ1-1 . . TRBV3-1/TRBV3-2 CASRRQSEAFF TGTGCCAGCAGGCGACAGAGTGAAGCTTTCTTT
TRBJ1-5 . few TRBV12-3/TRBV12-4 CASSPYLGQPQHF TGTGCCAGCAGTCCCTATTTGGGCCAGCCCCAGCATTTT
TRBJ1-6 . few TRBV27 CASSLRQGSYNSPLHF TGTGCCAGCAGTTTACGGCAGGGGTCCTATAATTCACCCCTCCACTTT
TRBJ1-1 TRBD1 . TRBV30 CAWNRQGEAFF TGTGCCTGGAACCGACAGGGCGAAGCTTTCTTT
TRBJ2-7 . few TRBV5-6 CASSARDPGAYEQYF TGTGCCAGCAGCGCCCGGGATCCAGGGGCCTACGAGCAGTACTTC
TRBJ1-1 . . TRBV29-1 CSAESRSEAFF TGCAGCGCGGAGAGTAGAAGTGAAGCTTTCTTT
TRBJ2-5 TRBD2 once TRBV11-2 CASSPRMVSGTQETQYF TGTGCCAGCAGCCCCCGGATGGTGAGCGGGACGCAAGAGACCCAGTACTTC
TRBJ1-1 TRBD1 . TRBV4-2 CASSHAGQGIGEAEAFF TGTGCCAGCAGCCACGCGGGACAGGGGATTGGGGAGGCTGAAGCTTTCTTT
TRBJ2-1 TRBD1 . TRBV18 CASSAGTGDNEQFF TGTGCCAGCTCGGCCGGGACAGGGGACAATGAGCAGTTCTTC
TRBJ1-4 . . TRBV25-1 CASSESAGRGGGNEKLFF TGTGCCAGCAGTGAATCCGCCGGCCGGGGGGGCGGTAATGAAAAACTGTTTTTT
TRBJ1-1 . . TRBV6-5 CASSSLDSWNTEAFF TGTGCCAGCAGTTCTCTGGACAGCTGGAACACTGAAGCTTTCTTT
TRBJ2-5 . . TRBV5-1 CASSPQGQETQYF TGCGCCAGCAGCCCCCAGGGACAAGAGACCCAGTACTTC